Shown below are 13 T cell receptor beta chains from a single sample sequenced in a study of OX40 agonist ivuxolimab in advanced cancers. Data came from immunoSEQ multiplex PCR; TCRdb stores just in-frame clones and leaves some out. Of 26,000 or so clones in the sample, approximately 84% were seen once. Specimen: CD4+ or CD8+ T cells sorted from blood, collected in a trial of the OX40 agonist ivuxolimab. The source of these receptors is an adult with an advanced solid tumor such as melanoma, head and neck, liver or kidney cancer.

The V gene is TRBV6-5, the J gene TRBJ1-2; TRBD1 is a possible D gene (6 bases). CDR1 and CDR2 (germline): MNHEY, SVGAGI. The CDR3 has 13 residues. Between the trimmed V and J ends, which lost 5 bases and 2 bases, there was a span of 9 bases. DNA of the CDR3: TGTGCCAGCAGTGTCACAGGGAACTATGGCTACACCTTC. Residues: CASSVTGNYGYTF.

The genes are TRBV7-6 and TRBJ2-7, with D tentatively TRBD1 or TRBD2 (5 bases each). Trimming removed 3 bases at V and 1 base at J, with 10 bases between. This CDR3 region has 14 residues. Germline V gives CDR1 SGHVS, CDR2 FNYEAQ. CDR3 amino acids: CASSFGTASYEQYF. The CDR3 region has the DNA TGTGCCAGCAGCTTCGGGACCGCGTCCTACGAGCAGTACTTC.

The V and J genes are TRBV13 and TRBJ2-3; D remains unclear. Germline V gene sequence: CDR1 PRHDT, CDR2 FYEKMQ (reference sequence). The CDR3 spans 12 residues. V shed 6 bases and J shed 3 bases, with 7 bases lying between them. The DNA of the CDR3 is TGTGCCAGCAGGGGCGGAACAGATACGCAGTATTTT. This sequence encodes CASRGGTDTQYF.

The chain uses TRBV18 and TRBJ2-1; D remains ambiguous. The length of the CDR3 is 15 residues. Looked up from germline, CDR1 is KGHSH and CDR2 is LQKENI. The V end lost 3 bases, the J end lost 4 bases, and 13 bases lay between the germline ends. In nucleotides, the CDR3 is TGTGCCAGCTCACCTCCGGGCCCCAGATACAATGAGCAGTTCTTC. Amino acids: CASSPPGPRYNEQFF.

In its sample, this clone was seen a few times. The chain is built from TRBV4-1 and TRBJ1-5; a possible D gene is TRBD1 (5 bases). The germline V gene has CDR1 MGHRA and CDR2 YSYEKL. The V end lost 6 bases, the J end lost 2 bases, and 11 bases lay between the germline ends. The CDR3 runs to 14 residues. CDR3 DNA: TGCGCCAGCAGTCTCGGGGGTGGCAATCAGCCCCAGCATTTT. Translating gives CASSLGGGNQPQHF.

The chain uses TRBV2 and TRBJ1-3; D is ambiguous. CDR1 and CDR2 from the germline V gene are SNHLY and FYNNEI. The CDR3 sequence is 15 residues long. V lost 1 base and J 0 bases, leaving 7 bases between the germline ends. The CDR3 nucleotides read TGTGCCAGCAGTGAAGATATATACTCTGGAAACACCATATATTTT. It is translated as CASSEDIYSGNTIYF.

The rearrangement joins TRBV21-1 to TRBJ2-7; the tabulated D call, TRBD1, remains unverified against the DNA. TRBV21-1 constitutes a pseudogene. The CDR3 length is 15 residues. CDR3 sequence (DNA): TGTGCCAGCAGCTCTCTCCGGGACAGGGTTGATGAGCAGTACTTC. This translates into CASSSLRDRVDEQYF.

The chain uses TRBV9 and TRBJ1-2; 8 bases match TRBD1. Germline-derived CDR1 and CDR2 are SGDLS and YYNGEE. This CDR3 has 14 amino acids. V shed 0 bases and J 5 bases; nucleotides not matched to a gene: 3. CDR3 protein: CASSVGGQEYGYTF. DNA of the CDR3: TGTGCCAGCAGCGTAGGGGGACAGGAGTATGGCTACACCTTC.

A few counts support this clone. J is TRBJ1-5 and V is TRBV6-1, with D unclear. This CDR3 spans 15 amino acids. Germline V lookup: CDR1 MNHNS, CDR2 SASEGT. The germline V and J ends were trimmed by 1 base and 0 bases, with 7 bases remaining between them. The CDR3 DNA sequence: TGTGCCAGCAGTGAAGGGGTTTATAGCAATCAGCCCCAGCATTTT. It encodes CASSEGVYSNQPQHF.

This clone was picked up a small number of times. The chain links TRBV9 to TRBJ1-3; D is undetermined. V was pared by 3 bases and J by 0 bases, with 10 bases between. Germline CDR1 SGDLS, CDR2 YYNGEE. The CDR3 spans 15 residues. This chain's CDR3 is CASSGTYRSGNTIYF. The CDR3 DNA is TGTGCCAGCAGCGGGACTTACCGCTCTGGAAACACCATATATTTT.

The chain combines TRBV2 with TRBJ2-3; D is ambiguous. Trimming cost V 4 bases and J 5 bases, with 7 bases left between them. The CDR3 loop spans 12 amino acids. Germline V lookup: CDR1 SNHLY, CDR2 FYNNEI. The CDR3 here is CASSAARDTQYF. CDR3 DNA sequence: TGTGCCAGCAGTGCCGCTCGAGATACGCAGTATTTT.

The chain combines TRBV13 with TRBJ2-7; 7 bases are a match to TRBD2. The V gene end was trimmed by 5 bases and the J gene end by 7 bases; junction bases not matched to a gene: 17. Germline CDR1 PRHDT, CDR2 FYEKMQ (reference sequence). The CDR3 consists of 16 residues. The CDR3 here is CASSLRERGLRGEQYF. CDR3 nucleotides: TGTGCCAGCAGCCTTCGGGAGCGGGGCCTACGAGGGGAGCAGTACTTC.

The rearrangement uses TRBV12-5 and TRBJ2-7; D is perhaps TRBD1 or TRBD2 (5 bases each). This CDR3 has 17 residues. From germline, CDR1 is LGHNT and CDR2 FRNRAP. The V end lost 2 bases, the J end lost 4 bases, and 21 bases lay between the germline ends. The CDR3 is CASGLYPRDPEGYEQYF. The CDR3 DNA follows: TGTGCTAGTGGTTTGTACCCCCGGGACCCCGAGGGTTACGAGCAGTACTTC.